One sample yielded the 5 T cell receptor beta chains listed below, sequenced in a study of CD8+CD57+ T cells in acquired aplastic anemia (dated by TCRdb to 2016 to 2019). TCRdb records Illumina HiSeq 2000 as the sequencer. TCR beta VDJ combination and CDR3 sequence profiling used genomic DNA as the template. TCRdb passed the public sequencing reads through fastp at Q25 and MiXCR, retaining productive beta sequences. Rows are unified per CDR3 protein, each entry keeping the most common DNA and genes. This sample lists under 250,000 distinct CDR3 sequences; roughly two thirds were detected once. The ten largest clonotypes hold roughly three fifths of the sample. Expansion of CD8+CD57+ cells had been shown by flow cytometry in the patients chosen for sequencing. Sequencing was done on a sample of sorted CD4+, CD8+, or CD8+CD57+ T cells (not recorded which) from PBMCs. The receptor source for this set is a human donor with aplastic anemia.

This clonotype came up a few times. The chain uses TRBV5-6 and TRBJ2-5; D is ambiguous. The V gene's germline CDR1 is SGHDT and CDR2 YYEEEE. This CDR3 has 14 residues. Trimming stripped 4 bases from V and 1 base from J, with 11 bases between. CDR3 amino acids: CASSHRRVQETQYF. The CDR3 DNA is TGTGCCAGCAGCCACCGCCGGGTCCAAGAGACCCAGTACTTC.

V usage is TRBV20-1 and J usage is TRBJ2-1; D ambiguous. The CDR3 covers 14 residues. CDR1 is DFQATT and CDR2 is SNEGSKA in the germline V gene (reference sequence). V was cut by 0 bases and J by 2 bases, with 8 bases left in between. The CDR3 is CSARDSLTYNEQFF. The DNA of the CDR3 is TGCAGTGCTAGAGACTCGCTTACCTACAATGAGCAGTTCTTC.

The rearrangement uses TRBV7-9 and TRBJ2-7; 7 bases match TRBD1. Germline values: CDR1 SEHNR, CDR2 FQNEAQ (reference sequence). V was pared by 4 bases and J by 2 bases, with 5 bases of the junction left unmatched. There are 14 residues in the CDR3. DNA for the CDR3: TGTGCCAGCAGCTCGAACAGGGGTCCCTACGAGCAGTACTTC. It is translated as CASSSNRGPYEQYF.

The table lists this clonotype with a few counts. This chain links TRBV20-1 with TRBJ2-7; D is undetermined. Germline loops: CDR1 DFQATT, CDR2 SNEGSKA (reference sequence). The CDR3 sequence is 12 residues long. V gave up 3 bases and J gave up 3 bases, with 9 bases separating them. The CDR3 sequence is CSARRNIYEQYF. The CDR3 nucleotides read TGCAGTGCTAGGAGGAACATCTACGAGCAGTACTTC.

This clonotype was recorded once. The chain's CDR3 is CASRFMGGNEQFF. CDR3 nucleotide sequence: TGTGCCAGCAGATTCATGGGGGGGAATGAGCAGTTCTTC. V gene TRBV5-4 combines with J gene TRBJ2-1; TRBD2 matches 7 bases. Losses at the gene ends were 5 bases for V and 7 bases for J; bases not matched to a gene: 6. The CDR3 is made up of 13 amino acids. Germline lookup yields CDR1 SGHNT and CDR2 YYREEE (reference sequence).